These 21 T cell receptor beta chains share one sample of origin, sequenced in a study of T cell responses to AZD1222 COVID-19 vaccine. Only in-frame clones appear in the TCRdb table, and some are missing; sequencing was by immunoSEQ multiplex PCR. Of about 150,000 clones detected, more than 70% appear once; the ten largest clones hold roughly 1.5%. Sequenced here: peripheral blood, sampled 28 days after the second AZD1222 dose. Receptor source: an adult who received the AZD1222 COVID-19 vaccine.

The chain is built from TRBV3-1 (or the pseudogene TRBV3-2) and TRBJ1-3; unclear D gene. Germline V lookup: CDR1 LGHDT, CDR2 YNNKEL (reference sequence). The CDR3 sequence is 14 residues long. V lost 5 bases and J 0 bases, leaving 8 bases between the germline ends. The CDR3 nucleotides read TGTGCCAGCAGCTATTATAGCTCTGGAAACACCATATATTTT. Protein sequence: CASSYYSSGNTIYF.

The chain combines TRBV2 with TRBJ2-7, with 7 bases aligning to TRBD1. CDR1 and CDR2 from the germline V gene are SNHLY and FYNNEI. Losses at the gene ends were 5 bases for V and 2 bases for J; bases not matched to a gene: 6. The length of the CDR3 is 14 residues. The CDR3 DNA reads TGTGCCAGCAGTACTGACAGGGCAACCTACGAGCAGTACTTC. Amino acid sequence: CASSTDRATYEQYF.

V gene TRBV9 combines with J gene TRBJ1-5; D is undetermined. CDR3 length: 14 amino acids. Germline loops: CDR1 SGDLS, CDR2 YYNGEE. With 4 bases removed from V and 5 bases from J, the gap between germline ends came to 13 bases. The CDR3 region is CASSPGIRDQPQHF. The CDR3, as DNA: TGTGCCAGCAGCCCAGGTATCCGGGATCAGCCCCAGCATTTT.

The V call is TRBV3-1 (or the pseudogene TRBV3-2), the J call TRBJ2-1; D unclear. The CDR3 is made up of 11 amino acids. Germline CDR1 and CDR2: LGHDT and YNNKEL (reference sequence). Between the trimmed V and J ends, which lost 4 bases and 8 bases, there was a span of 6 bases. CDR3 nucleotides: TGTGCCAGCAGCCGATCGGATGAGCAGTTCTTC. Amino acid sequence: CASSRSDEQFF.

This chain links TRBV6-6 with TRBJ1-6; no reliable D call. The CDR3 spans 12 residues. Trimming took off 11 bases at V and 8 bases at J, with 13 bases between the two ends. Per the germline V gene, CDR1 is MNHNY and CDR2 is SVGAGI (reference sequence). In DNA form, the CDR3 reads TGTGCCGGCCAAAACCCGGATTCACCCCTCCACTTT. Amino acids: CAGQNPDSPLHF.

In DNA form, the CDR3 reads TGTGCCATCAGTGAAGGGGGGACAGAAGAGACCCAGTACTTC. It specifies CAISEGGTEETQYF. V usage is TRBV10-3 and J usage is TRBJ2-5; D perhaps matches TRBD1 (7 bases). Trimming left V 3 bases short and J 3 bases short, with 11 bases between. This CDR3 is 14 amino acids long. Per the germline V gene, CDR1 is ENHRY and CDR2 is SYGVKD.

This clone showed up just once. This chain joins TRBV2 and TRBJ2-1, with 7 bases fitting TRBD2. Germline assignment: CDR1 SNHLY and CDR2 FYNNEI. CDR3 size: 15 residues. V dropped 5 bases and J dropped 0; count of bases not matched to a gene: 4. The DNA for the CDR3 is TGTGCCAGCAGTAGCGGGATGAGCTCCTACAATGAGCAGTTCTTC. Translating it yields CASSSGMSSYNEQFF.

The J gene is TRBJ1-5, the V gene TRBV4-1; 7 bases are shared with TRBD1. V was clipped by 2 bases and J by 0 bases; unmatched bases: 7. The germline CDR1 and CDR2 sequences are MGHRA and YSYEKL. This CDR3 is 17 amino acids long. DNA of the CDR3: TGCGCCAGCAGCCAATTCTCGACAGGGAATAGCAATCAGCCCCAGCATTTT. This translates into CASSQFSTGNSNQPQHF.

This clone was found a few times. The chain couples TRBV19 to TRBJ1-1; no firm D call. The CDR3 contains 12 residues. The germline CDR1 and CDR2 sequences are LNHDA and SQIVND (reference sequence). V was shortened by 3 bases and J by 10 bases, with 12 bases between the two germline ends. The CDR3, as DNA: TGTGCCAGTAGTATGGCTCAAATGAGAGCTTTCTTT. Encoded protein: CASSMAQMRAFF.

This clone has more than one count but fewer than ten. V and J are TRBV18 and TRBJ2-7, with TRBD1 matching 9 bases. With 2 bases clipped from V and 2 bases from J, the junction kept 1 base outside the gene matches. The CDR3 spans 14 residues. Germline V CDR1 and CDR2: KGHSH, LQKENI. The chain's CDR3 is CASSPGTGTYEQYF. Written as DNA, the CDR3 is TGTGCCAGCTCACCAGGGACAGGGACCTACGAGCAGTACTTC.

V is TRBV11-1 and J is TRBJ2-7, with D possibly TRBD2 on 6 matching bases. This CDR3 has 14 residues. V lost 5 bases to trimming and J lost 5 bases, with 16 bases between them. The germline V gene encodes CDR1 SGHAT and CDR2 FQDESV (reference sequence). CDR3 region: CASSPWVASDEQYF. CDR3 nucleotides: TGTGCCAGCAGCCCCTGGGTGGCTAGCGACGAGCAGTACTTC.

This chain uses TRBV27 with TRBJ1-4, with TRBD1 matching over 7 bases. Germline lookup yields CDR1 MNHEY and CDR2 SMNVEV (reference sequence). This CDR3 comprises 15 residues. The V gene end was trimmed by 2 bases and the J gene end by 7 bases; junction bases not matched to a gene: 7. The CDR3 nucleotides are TGTGCCAGCAGTTTAAAGGGACAGATTCGTGAAAAACTGTTTTTT. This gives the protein CASSLKGQIREKLFF.

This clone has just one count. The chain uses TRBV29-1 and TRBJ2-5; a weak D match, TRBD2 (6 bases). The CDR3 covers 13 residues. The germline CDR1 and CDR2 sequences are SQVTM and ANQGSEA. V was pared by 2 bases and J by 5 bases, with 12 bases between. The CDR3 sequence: CSVESGLRETQYF. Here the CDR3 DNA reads TGCAGCGTTGAATCGGGACTGCGGGAGACCCAGTACTTC.

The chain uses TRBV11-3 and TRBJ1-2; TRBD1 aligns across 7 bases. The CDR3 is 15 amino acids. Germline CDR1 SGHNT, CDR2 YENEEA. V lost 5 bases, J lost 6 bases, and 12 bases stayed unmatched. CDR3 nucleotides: TGTGCCAGCAGCCATTCTTCCCCAGGGGGTCATGGCTACACCTTC. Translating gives CASSHSSPGGHGYTF.

The CDR3 region has the DNA TGTGCCAGTAGTCATAGGGGGGAGTCGAACACCGGGGAGCTGTTTTTT. Protein: CASSHRGESNTGELFF. The chain carries TRBV19 and TRBJ2-2, with D possibly called TRBD1 or TRBD2 (6 bases each). The CDR3 totals 16 residues. Trimming cost V 5 bases and J 0 bases, with 13 bases left between them. Germline V CDR1 and CDR2: LNHDA, SQIVND (reference sequence).

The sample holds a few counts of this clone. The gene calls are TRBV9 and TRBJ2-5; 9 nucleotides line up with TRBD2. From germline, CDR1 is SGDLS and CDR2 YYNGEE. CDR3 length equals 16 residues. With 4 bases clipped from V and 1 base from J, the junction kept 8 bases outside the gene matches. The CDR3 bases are TGTGCCAGCAGCCTGGGGGCTAGCGGGACCCAAGAGACCCAGTACTTC. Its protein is CASSLGASGTQETQYF. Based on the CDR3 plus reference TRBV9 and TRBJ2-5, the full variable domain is DSGVTQTPKHLITATGQRVTLRCSPRSGDLSVYWYQQSLDQGLQFLIQYYNGEERAKGNILERFSAQQFPDLHSELNLSSLELGDSALYFCASSLGASGTQETQYFGPGTRLLVL.

The CDR3 here is CSVNQSPGGNTEAFF. The CDR3 DNA is TGCAGCGTCAACCAATCCCCGGGGGGGAACACTGAAGCTTTCTTT. The V call is TRBV29-1, the J call TRBJ1-1, with D perhaps matching TRBD1 (5 bases). The CDR3 has 15 residues. Trimming left V 6 bases short and J 1 base short, with 18 bases between. From germline, CDR1 is SQVTM and CDR2 ANQGSEA.

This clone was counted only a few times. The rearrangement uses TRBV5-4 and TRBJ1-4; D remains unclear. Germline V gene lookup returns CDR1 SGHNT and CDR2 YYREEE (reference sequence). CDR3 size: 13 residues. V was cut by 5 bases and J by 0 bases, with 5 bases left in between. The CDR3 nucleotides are TGTGCCAGCAGTGGACCAACTAATGAAAAACTGTTTTTT. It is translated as CASSGPTNEKLFF.

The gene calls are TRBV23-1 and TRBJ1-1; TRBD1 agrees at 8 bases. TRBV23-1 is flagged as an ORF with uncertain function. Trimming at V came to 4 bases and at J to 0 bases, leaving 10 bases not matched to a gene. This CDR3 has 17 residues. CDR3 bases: TGCGCCAGCAGTCGGGGCTGGACAGGGAAGGTGAACACTGAAGCTTTCTTT. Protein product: CASSRGWTGKVNTEAFF.

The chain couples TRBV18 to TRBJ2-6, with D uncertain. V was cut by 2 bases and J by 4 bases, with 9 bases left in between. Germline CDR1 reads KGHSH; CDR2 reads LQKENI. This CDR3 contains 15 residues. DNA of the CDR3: TGTGCCAGCTCACCAGGAACTGCCGGGGCCAACGTCCTGACTTTC. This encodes CASSPGTAGANVLTF.

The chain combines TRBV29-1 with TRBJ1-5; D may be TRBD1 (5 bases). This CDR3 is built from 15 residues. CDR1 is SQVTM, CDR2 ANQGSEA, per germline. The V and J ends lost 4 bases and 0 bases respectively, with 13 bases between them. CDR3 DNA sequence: TGCAGCGTTGGGGGGGGAGACTATAGCAATCAGCCCCAGCATTTT. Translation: CSVGGGDYSNQPQHF.